The clone carrying this T cell receptor beta chain was seen only a few times. Its target is unknown. The sample belongs to a study of blood T cells in healthy people across ages. Study summary: Template switching caught about one barcoded beta molecule for each two T cells.

Study-wide results and caveats: Across the age range, TCR beta diversity per million T cells fell in a roughly linear way. The percentage of naive T cells correlated strongly with TCR beta diversity.

Next came a second PCR, run for about 6 to 12 cycles, which used a sample-barcoded 5' primer along with a J-beta primer mix. Each sample yielded at least 3 million CDR3-containing paired-end reads. TCRdb recomputed calls from the 5' RACE reads with MiXCR, one row per CDR3 protein. Of 700,000 to 850,000 distinct CDR3 sequences in the sample, 36% were seen once. V lost 1 base to trimming and J lost 0 bases; unmatched junction nucleotides: 11. CDR3 length equals 19 residues. Germline V lookup: CDR1 MDHEN, CDR2 SYDVKM. Sequencing input: blood. The sequence was collected from a man aged 18 to 30 in good health. The chain has TRBV28 and TRBJ2-5; 10 nucleotides match TRBD2. CDR3 sequence (DNA): TGTGCCAGCAGTTTATCTACGTCCGCTAGCGGGGGTAACCAAGAGACCCAGTACTTC. Protein: CASSLSTSASGGNQETQYF.